In its sample, the clone carrying this T cell receptor (beta chain) was seen many times. The CDR3 runs to 20 residues. The V gene's germline CDR1 is DFQATT and CDR2 SNEGSKA (reference sequence). After removal of 1 base from V and 5 bases from J, the junction contained 20 bases not matched to a gene. This sample is drawn from a study of T-cell reconstitution after alpha-beta-depleted transplantation in children. Construction of the TCRbeta library involved unique molecular identifiers. TCRdb itself ran the PCR reads through MiXCR, one entry per CDR3 protein. The table has 120,000 or so distinct CDR3 sequences, approximately 10% seen once.

This TCR was sampled from a human donor who donated a stem cell graft to a child with acute lymphoblastic leukemia. The sample here was PBMCs from the stem cell graft donor, taken from the stem cell graft. The rearrangement joins TRBV20-1 to TRBJ1-5; 10 bases are shared with TRBD1. The CDR3 spells CSARGYAPGQGNMGDQPQHF. CDR3 DNA: TGCAGTGCTAGAGGATACGCCCCGGGACAGGGGAATATGGGGGATCAGCCCCAGCATTTT.